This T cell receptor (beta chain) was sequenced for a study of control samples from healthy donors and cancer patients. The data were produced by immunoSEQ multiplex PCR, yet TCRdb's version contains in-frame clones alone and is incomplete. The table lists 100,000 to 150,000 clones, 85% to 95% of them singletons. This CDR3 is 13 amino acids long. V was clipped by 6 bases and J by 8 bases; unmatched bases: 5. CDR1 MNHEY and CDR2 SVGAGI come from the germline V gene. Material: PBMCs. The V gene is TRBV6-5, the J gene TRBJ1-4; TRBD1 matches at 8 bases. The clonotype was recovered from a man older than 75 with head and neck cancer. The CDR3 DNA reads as TGTGCCAGCAGCTACAGGGGGAAGGAAAAACTGTTTTTT. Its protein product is CASSYRGKEKLFF.